The rows below give T cell receptor beta chains drawn from one sample of a study of blood T cell repertoires in COVID-19. TCRdb's table, derived via immunoSEQ multiplex PCR, lists solely in-frame clones and lacks some. Among some 220,000 clones listed, roughly nine tenths were seen once. The sequenced material came from PBMCs or T cells enriched from blood (not recorded which). These receptor sequences come from a woman aged 25 to 39 who had recovered from COVID-19. The CDR3 runs from the conserved cysteine through the conserved F or W. Not all rows give a size; the values are once, few, many and, for expanded clones, a class.

size: -
V: TRBV14
CDR3: CASSQNRDSQETQYF

size: -
V: TRBV4-3
CDR3: CASSQDWAGDNSPLHF

size: -
V: TRBV11-2
CDR3: CASSFFGGVNTEAFF

size: -
V: TRBV6-2/TRBV6-3
CDR3: CASNPDGDISTGELFF

size: once
V: TRBV12-5
CDR3: CASGLNTGPGNTIYF

size: -
V: TRBV12-3/TRBV12-4
CDR3: CASRIQGSPLHF

size: -
V: TRBV25-1
CDR3: CASSGEGSGNTIYF

size: -
V: TRBV5-1
CDR3: CASSLTQINTGELFF

size: -
V: TRBV28
CDR3: CASSFWDRKTQYF

size: -
V: TRBV19
CDR3: CASESGRSMFF

size: -
V: TRBV3-1/TRBV3-2
CDR3: CASSRLTGSSYEQYF

size: -
V: TRBV2
CDR3: CASSERLGDEKLFF

size: -
V: TRBV4-3
CDR3: CASSQSRGSPLHF

size: -
V: TRBV2
CDR3: CASSELLVETQYF

size: -
V: TRBV7-7
CDR3: CASSPGTSGADTQYF

size: -
V: TRBV7-9
CDR3: CASSLVQGGETQYF

size: few
V: TRBV14
CDR3: CASSPLLAGVQETQYF

size: -
V: TRBV15
CDR3: CATSTPQGSGQPQHF

size: -
V: TRBV19
CDR3: CASSTPGVGNTIYF

size: -
V: TRBV7-8
CDR3: CASSFGALGVGNQPQHF

size: -
V: TRBV13
CDR3: CASSLYPTELNTEAFF

size: -
V: TRBV13
CDR3: CASSFASVLEQFF

size: -
V: TRBV6-4
CDR3: CASSAGTGRYEKLFF

size: -
V: TRBV19
CDR3: CASSIGRFVSTGELFF

size: few
V: TRBV14
CDR3: CASSQDMVSTIYF

size: once
V: TRBV6-2/TRBV6-3
CDR3: CASSQTGTGDYEQYF

size: -
V: TRBV6-1
CDR3: CASSEANRVSYNEQFF

size: -
V: TRBV5-1
CDR3: CASSLLGKEAGSGSPLHF

size: -
V: TRBV7-2
CDR3: CASSPRDRGRYGYTF

size: -
V: TRBV2
CDR3: CASSRGRTEAFF

size: -
V: TRBV6-1
CDR3: CASSERDRGQPQHF

size: -
V: TRBV11-2
CDR3: CASSLNPGQVGGELFF

size: -
V: TRBV4-3
CDR3: CASSQDRGGMKAFF

size: -
V: TRBV7-9
CDR3: CASSSKDSTDTQYF

size: few
V: TRBV6-1
CDR3: CASSELTYSPLHF

size: -
V: TRBV10-3
CDR3: CAPRGNNYGYTF

size: -
V: TRBV6-5
CDR3: CASSYLDRYEQYF

size: -
V: TRBV6-6
CDR3: CASSSVATTSNQPQHF

size: -
V: TRBV9
CDR3: CASSEGGGLRRDGYTF

size: -
V: TRBV7-2
CDR3: CASSLNRAYGYTF

size: few
V: TRBV4-1
CDR3: CASSQFPGQAAGGYTF

size: -
V: TRBV20-1
CDR3: CSARGGLEQYF

size: few
V: TRBV9
CDR3: CASSSYTGEAFF

size: -
V: TRBV29-1
CDR3: CSVEASGGYSYEQYF

size: -
V: TRBV13
CDR3: CASSLVREGLSPLHF

size: -
V: TRBV7-3
CDR3: CASSSPDRDSYEQYF